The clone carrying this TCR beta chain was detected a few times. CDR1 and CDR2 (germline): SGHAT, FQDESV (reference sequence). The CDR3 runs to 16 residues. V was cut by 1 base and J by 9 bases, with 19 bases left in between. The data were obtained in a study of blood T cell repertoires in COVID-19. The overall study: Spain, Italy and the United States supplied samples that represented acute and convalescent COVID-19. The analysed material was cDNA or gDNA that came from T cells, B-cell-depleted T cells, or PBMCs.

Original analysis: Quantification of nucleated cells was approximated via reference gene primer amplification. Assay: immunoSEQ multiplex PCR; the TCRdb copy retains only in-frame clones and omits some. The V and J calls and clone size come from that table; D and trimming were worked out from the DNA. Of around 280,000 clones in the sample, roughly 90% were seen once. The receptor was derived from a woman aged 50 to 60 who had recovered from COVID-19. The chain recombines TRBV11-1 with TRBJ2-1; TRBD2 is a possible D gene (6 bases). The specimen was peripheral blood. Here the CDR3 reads CASSLGWDHIGGEQFF. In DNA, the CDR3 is TGTGCCAGCAGCTTAGGTTGGGACCACATCGGGGGTGAGCAGTTCTTC. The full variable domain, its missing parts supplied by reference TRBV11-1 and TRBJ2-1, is EAEVAQSPRYKITEKSQAVAFWCDPISGHATLYWYRQILGQGPELLVQFQDESVVDDSQLPKDRFSAERLKGVDSTLKIQPAELGDSAMYLCASSLGWDHIGGEQFFGPGTRLTVL.